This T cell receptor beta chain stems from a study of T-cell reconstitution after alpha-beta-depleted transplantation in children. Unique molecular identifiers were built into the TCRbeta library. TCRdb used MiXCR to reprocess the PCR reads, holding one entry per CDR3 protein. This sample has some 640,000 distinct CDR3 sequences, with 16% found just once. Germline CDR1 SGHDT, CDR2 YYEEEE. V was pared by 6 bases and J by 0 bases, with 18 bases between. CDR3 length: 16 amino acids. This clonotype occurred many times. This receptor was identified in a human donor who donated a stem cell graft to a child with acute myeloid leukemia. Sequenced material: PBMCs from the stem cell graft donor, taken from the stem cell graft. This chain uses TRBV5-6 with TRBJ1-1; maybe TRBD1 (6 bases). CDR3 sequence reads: CASTRGMDPMNTEAFF. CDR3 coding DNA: TGTGCCAGCACCAGGGGCATGGACCCCATGAACACTGAAGCTTTCTTT.